Detailed here is one TCR beta chain. The same CDR3 is also encoded by other DNA sequences in this sample. Each replicate PCR on the sorted subsets used roughly 200 ng DNA (approximately 33,000 T cell genomes). The repertoire was sequenced with immunoSEQ multiplex PCR; TCRdb's copy has only in-frame clones and lacks some. The sample records around 2.1 million clones, 90% to 96% being singletons. Partitioning of CD4+ cells yielded a CD45RA+ naive subset and a CD45RA-negative memory subset. Germline CDR1 and CDR2: MGHDK and SYGVNS. Trimming took 6 bases from V and 6 from J; bases not matched to a gene: 4. This CDR3 comprises 14 residues. The source of the sample is a study of shared clonotypes between healthy human individuals. Background on the study: Per donor, three plates held CD4 naive cells, three held CD4 memory, two held CD8 naive and one held CD8 memory.

The receptor's source is a man aged 18 to 30 in good health. Sequencing input: naive CD4+ T cells sorted from blood. Indicated subset: CD45RA+ positively selected. The V call is TRBV25-1, the J call TRBJ2-3; 12 nucleotides match TRBD2. The CDR3 reads CASRLAGGGDTQYF. CDR3 nucleotides: TGTGCCAGCAGACTAGCGGGGGGCGGGGATACGCAGTATTTT. The whole variable domain, remainder taken from reference TRBV25-1 and TRBJ2-3, is EADIYQTPRYLVIGTGKKITLECSQTMGHDKMYWYQQDPGMELHLIHYSYGVNSTEKGDLSSESTVSRIRTEHFPLTLESARPSHTSQYLCASRLAGGGDTQYFGPGTRLTVL.